The 4 T cell receptor beta chains given below trace back to one sample, sequenced in a study of blood T cell repertoires in COVID-19. Profiling relied on immunoSEQ multiplex PCR, and the TCRdb table lists in-frame clones only, not all of them. The repertoire holds hundreds of thousands of clones, with roughly 87% as singletons. What was sequenced was peripheral blood. These receptors all stem from a human donor in a cohort sampled during active COVID-19.

The V and J genes are TRBV7-6 and TRBJ1-1; D unclear. Per the germline V gene, CDR1 is SGHVS and CDR2 is FNYEAQ. V gave up 6 bases and J gave up 4 bases, with 9 bases separating them. The CDR3 covers 12 residues. The CDR3 DNA reads TGTGCCAGCAGGGCCACGGGCACTGAAGCTTTCTTT. It encodes CASRATGTEAFF.

CDR3: CASSSPGQGGGEQFF. The CDR3 DNA is TGCGCCAGCAGCTCTCCGGGACAGGGAGGAGGTGAGCAGTTCTTC. The chain has TRBV5-1 and TRBJ2-1, with TRBD1 matching 9 bases. J gave up 9 bases and V 3 bases, and 10 bases lay outside the gene matches. The CDR3 is made up of 15 amino acids. CDR1 and CDR2 from the germline V gene are SGHRS and YFSETQ.

CDR3 sequence reads: CASSQDAASNYEQYF. CDR3 DNA sequence: TGTGCCAGCAGCCAAGACGCGGCTAGCAACTACGAGCAGTACTTC. The chain carries TRBV4-2 and TRBJ2-7; D may be TRBD2 (5 bases). V lost 0 bases and J 3 bases, leaving 12 bases between the germline ends. CDR1 and CDR2 from the germline V gene are LGHNA and YNFKEQ. This CDR3 has 15 amino acids.

The chain uses TRBV24-1 and TRBJ2-1, with 9 bases aligning to TRBD1. Germline values: CDR1 KGHDR, CDR2 SFDVKD. This CDR3 is built from 16 residues. The V segment lost 5 bases and the J segment 8 bases; nucleotides outside the gene matches: 12. In DNA, the CDR3 is TGTGCCACCAGTGTCGCTCCGGGACAGGGTAGGTATGAGCAGTTCTTC. The encoded protein is CATSVAPGQGRYEQFF.